The clone carrying this T cell receptor (beta chain) occurred a few times. Antigen: not known. These data belong to a study of cytomegalovirus exposure and HLA in healthy donors. General study points: Later on, analysis showed that most CMV-associated TCR beta chains appeared to be HLA-restricted.

Both 60 Vbeta primers and 13 Jbeta primers went into the PCR. Data came from immunoSEQ multiplex PCR; TCRdb stores just in-frame clones and leaves some out. The sample includes around 130,000 clones, 8.5% of them seen just once. The sample was PBMCs. The receptor was derived from a man in his forties in good health and CMV-seronegative.

The CDR3 sequence: CASSSTSPTGNEQFF. The CDR3 DNA is TGCGCCAGCAGCTCGACATCCCCGACCGGCAATGAGCAGTTCTTC. The chain employs TRBV5-1 and TRBJ2-1; D remains ambiguous. The germline CDR1 and CDR2 sequences are SGHRS and YFSETQ. CDR3 length equals 15 residues. The V and J ends lost 3 bases and 6 bases respectively, with 16 bases between them.